A single sample gave rise to the 28 T cell receptor beta chains below, sequenced in a study of CD8 T cells in acute hepatitis C reinfection. Method: immunoSEQ multiplex PCR; TCRdb's copy keeps in-frame clones and lacks some. The repertoire holds approximately 39,000 clones, with 85% to 90% as singletons. Time point noted: naive CD8 control sorted from an acute-time-point sample. The sample consisted of naive CD8+ T cells from PBMCs. Source of these receptors: a man aged 30-40 years with chronic hepatitis C.

The chain's CDR3 is CASRASETNTEAFF. DNA for the CDR3: TGTGCCAGCAGGGCCTCGGAGACGAACACTGAAGCTTTCTTT. The chain has TRBV5-4 and TRBJ1-1; D not resolved. CDR3 size: 14 residues. Germline lookup yields CDR1 SGHNT and CDR2 YYREEE (reference sequence). Trimming took off 5 bases at V and 1 base at J, with 12 bases between the two ends.

The chain couples TRBV13 to TRBJ2-5; 10 positions match TRBD2. V dropped 5 bases and J dropped 1; count of bases not matched to a gene: 10. This CDR3 region has 17 residues. Germline lookup yields CDR1 PRHDT and CDR2 FYEKMQ (reference sequence). The CDR3 reads CASSTISGGGSQETQYF. The CDR3 DNA reads as TGTGCCAGCAGCACTATCAGCGGGGGGGGCTCCCAAGAGACCCAGTACTTC.

The rearrangement uses TRBV5-6 and TRBJ1-2; no firm D call. This CDR3 is 13 amino acids long. Trimming pared 3 bases from V and 8 bases from J, leaving 14 bases between. CDR1 is SGHDT, CDR2 YYEEEE, per germline. CDR3 loop: CASSWRYLRGYTF. The CDR3 DNA reads as TGTGCCAGCAGCTGGAGGTACCTTAGAGGCTACACCTTC.

The chain employs TRBV5-1 and TRBJ2-1; D is unresolved. Trimming took 6 bases from V and 4 from J, leaving 11 bases between them. The germline V gene encodes CDR1 SGHRS and CDR2 YFSETQ. This CDR3 is built from 13 residues. The CDR3 spells CASNGPTYNEQFF. CDR3 nucleotides: TGCGCCAGCAATGGGCCCACTTACAATGAGCAGTTCTTC.

The rearrangement links TRBV5-8 to TRBJ2-7, with 9 bases matching TRBD1. Trimming cost V 5 bases and J 1 base; bases outside gene matches: 7. The CDR3 is 15 residues long. The V gene's germline CDR1 is SGHTS and CDR2 YDEGEE. The CDR3 DNA follows: TGTGCCAGCAGGTCACACGGGACAGGGTCCTACGAGCAGTACTTC. It translates to CASRSHGTGSYEQYF. The variable domain in full, with the rest retrieved from reference TRBV5-8 and TRBJ2-7, is EAGVTQSPTHLIKTRGQQATLRCSPISGHTSVYWYQQALGLGLQFLLWYDEGEERNRGNFPPRFSGRQFPNYSSELNVNALELEDSALYLCASRSHGTGSYEQYFGPGTRLTVT.

The chain recombines TRBV19 with TRBJ1-2; TRBD1 agrees at 8 bases. This CDR3 has 12 amino acids. Germline CDR1 LNHDA, CDR2 SQIVND (reference sequence). After removal of 8 bases from V and 6 bases from J, the junction contained 5 bases not matched to a gene. Written as DNA, the CDR3 is TGTGCCAGTCGACAGGGGTCGGATGGCTACACCTTC. This codes for CASRQGSDGYTF.

This sequence joins TRBV6-5 and TRBJ1-2; TRBD1 matches at 7 bases. CDR3 size: 12 residues. V lost 5 bases to trimming and J lost 6 bases; unmatched junction nucleotides: 3. The V gene's germline CDR1 is MNHEY and CDR2 SVGAGI. CDR3 bases: TGTGCCAGCAGTAACACAGGGGATGGCTACACCTTC. Residues: CASSNTGDGYTF.

V is TRBV15 and J is TRBJ1-6, with 9 bases that match TRBD1. The CDR3 runs 16 residues. V lost 0 bases, J lost 7 bases, and 4 bases stayed unmatched. Germline loops: CDR1 LNHNV, CDR2 YYDKDF (reference sequence). The CDR3 sequence: CATSRDRGTGNSPLHF. The CDR3 DNA sequence: TGTGCCACCAGCAGAGATCGGGGGACAGGGAATTCACCCCTCCACTTT.

This clone was seen only once. V gene TRBV9 combines with J gene TRBJ2-3, with TRBD2 matching 10 bases. J gave up 1 base and V 3 bases, and 5 bases lay outside the gene matches. Germline CDR1 and CDR2: SGDLS and YYNGEE. The CDR3 is made up of 16 amino acids. CDR3 in amino acids: CASSARAGGRTDTQYF. The CDR3, as DNA: TGTGCCAGCAGCGCGAGAGCGGGGGGGCGCACAGATACGCAGTATTTT.

This clone was seen only once. The genes are TRBV19 and TRBJ1-3, with 7 bases lining up with TRBD1. Unmatched junction bases numbered 6, after V lost 4 bases and J lost 3 bases. The CDR3 has 15 amino acids. Germline CDR1 reads LNHDA; CDR2 reads SQIVND (reference sequence). CDR3 in amino acids: CASSRDSHLGNTIYF. CDR3 nucleotides: TGTGCCAGTAGTAGGGACAGCCACCTTGGAAACACCATATATTTT. The full variable domain, completed using reference TRBV19 and TRBJ1-3, is DGGITQSPKYLFRKEGQNVTLSCEQNLNHDAMYWYRQDPGQGLRLIYYSQIVNDFQKGDIAEGYSVSREKKESFPLTVTSAQKNPTAFYLCASSRDSHLGNTIYFGEGSWLTVV.

The genes are TRBV5-4 and TRBJ2-1, with 7 bases identical to TRBD1. This CDR3 region has 15 residues. Germline lookup yields CDR1 SGHNT and CDR2 YYREEE (reference sequence). V dropped 5 bases and J dropped 3; count of bases not matched to a gene: 8. The CDR3 region is CASSFTGVGYNEQFF. The CDR3, as DNA: TGTGCCAGCAGTTTCACAGGGGTGGGCTACAATGAGCAGTTCTTC.

The J gene is TRBJ2-7, the V gene TRBV6-6; 9 nucleotides align to TRBD1. Germline V gives CDR1 MNHNY, CDR2 SVGAGI (reference sequence). With 4 bases clipped from V and 3 bases from J, the junction kept 7 bases outside the gene matches. The CDR3 loop spans 15 amino acids. CDR3 nucleotides: TGTGCCAGCAGTTCTACAGGGGGCCGAGACTACGAGCAGTACTTC. This translates into CASSSTGGRDYEQYF.

J is TRBJ2-5 and V is TRBV6-5; 9 bases map to TRBD2. Germline V gene data show CDR1 as MNHEY and CDR2 as SVGAGI. CDR3 size: 15 residues. V dropped 2 bases and J dropped 5; count of bases not matched to a gene: 6. CDR3 residues: CASSYTTSGSETQYF. In DNA form, the CDR3 reads TGTGCCAGCAGTTACACCACTAGCGGGTCGGAGACCCAGTACTTC.

V usage is TRBV30 and J usage is TRBJ2-1, with 7 nucleotides matching TRBD2. The junction had 1 base not matched to a gene; V was cut back by 5 bases and J by 0 bases. This CDR3 spans 13 amino acids. The germline V gene has CDR1 GTSNPN and CDR2 SVGIG (reference sequence). The CDR3, as DNA: TGTGCCTGGCGCGGGAGCTCCTACAATGAGCAGTTCTTC. Translation gives CAWRGSSYNEQFF.

The rearrangement joins TRBV5-1 to TRBJ1-2; no clear D gene. The germline CDR1 and CDR2 sequences are SGHRS and YFSETQ. The CDR3 is 14 residues long. V lost 4 bases, J lost 0 bases, and 10 bases lay in between. CDR3 amino acids: CASSPDTTNYGYTF. Here the CDR3 DNA reads TGCGCCAGCAGCCCAGATACGACTAACTATGGCTACACCTTC. The variable domain in full, completed from reference TRBV5-1 and TRBJ1-2, reads KAGVTQTPRYLIKTRGQQVTLSCSPISGHRSVSWYQQTPGQGLQFLFEYFSETQRNKGNFPGRFSGRQFSNSRSEMNVSTLELGDSALYLCASSPDTTNYGYTFGSGTRLTVV.

This chain connects TRBV13 to TRBJ2-5, with 8 bases aligning to TRBD1. The J segment lost 4 bases and the V segment lost 1 base, leaving 8 bases of the junction unmatched. The germline V gene encodes CDR1 PRHDT and CDR2 FYEKMQ (reference sequence). There are 16 residues in the CDR3. The CDR3: CASSLVSGRGPETQYF. The CDR3 nucleotides are TGTGCCAGCAGCTTAGTTTCGGGCAGGGGGCCAGAGACCCAGTACTTC.

The chain has TRBV13 and TRBJ1-2; no definite D call. CDR1 PRHDT and CDR2 FYEKMQ come from the germline V gene (reference sequence). Trimming cost V 5 bases and J 9 bases, with 16 bases left between them. The CDR3 is made up of 13 amino acids. The CDR3 loop reads CASSPSGSISYTF. The CDR3 coding sequence is TGTGCCAGCAGCCCTTCCGGATCTATAAGCTACACCTTC.

This clone has more than one count but fewer than ten. The rearrangement links TRBV11-3 to TRBJ2-2; D unresolved. Germline V lookup: CDR1 SGHNT, CDR2 YENEEA. Trimming left V 7 bases short and J 1 base short, with 16 bases between. CDR3 length: 16 amino acids. The CDR3 DNA reads TGTGCCAGCACCCTAGACGGCAGCTTGAACACCGGGGAGCTGTTTTTT. Protein sequence: CASTLDGSLNTGELFF.

This chain links TRBV27 with TRBJ2-1; D possibly corresponds to TRBD2 (7 bases). The CDR3 is 16 residues long. Trimming left V 9 bases short and J 0 bases short, with 18 bases between. Germline CDR1 is MNHEY and CDR2 is SMNVEV (reference sequence). The CDR3 DNA reads as TGTGCCAGTATCGGGGGAGGGGGGAGCTCCTACAATGAGCAGTTCTTC. This codes for CASIGGGGSSYNEQFF.

The chain links TRBV29-1 to TRBJ2-5, with 12 bases fitting TRBD1. Trimming cost V 7 bases and J 5 bases; bases outside gene matches: 11. The germline V gene encodes CDR1 SQVTM and CDR2 ANQGSEA. The CDR3 runs to 15 residues. The CDR3 sequence: CSETGTGGSWETQYF. In DNA form, the CDR3 reads TGCAGCGAAACCGGGACAGGGGGCTCGTGGGAGACCCAGTACTTC.

J is TRBJ2-1 and V is TRBV4-1; D not resolved. Between the trimmed V and J ends, which lost 2 bases and 0 bases, there was a span of 11 bases. The CDR3 has 16 amino acids. Germline CDR1 reads MGHRA; CDR2 reads YSYEKL. CDR3 loop: CASSQMAQSSYNEQFF. CDR3 in DNA: TGCGCCAGCAGCCAAATGGCCCAAAGCTCCTACAATGAGCAGTTCTTC.

The genes are TRBV5-6 and TRBJ2-7; D is possibly TRBD2 (6 bases). Trimming shortened V by 2 bases and J by 3 bases, and 12 bases separated the two germline ends. The CDR3 covers 14 residues. Germline CDR1 is SGHDT and CDR2 is YYEEEE. In nucleotides, the CDR3 is TGTGCCAGCAGCTTTCTCCCGGGAGACTACGAGCAGTACTTC. Amino acid sequence: CASSFLPGDYEQYF. The full variable domain, rest sourced from reference TRBV5-6 and TRBJ2-7, is DAGVTQSPTHLIKTRGQQVTLRCSPKSGHDTVSWYQQALGQGPQFIFQYYEEEERQRGNFPDRFSGHQFPNYSSELNVNALLLGDSALYLCASSFLPGDYEQYFGPGTRLTVT.

The chain is built from TRBV18 and TRBJ2-1; no clear D gene. V was trimmed by 6 bases and J by 2 bases, leaving 8 bases between them. Germline V gene lookup returns CDR1 KGHSH and CDR2 LQKENI. The CDR3 extends over 13 amino acids. CDR3 nucleotide sequence: TGTGCCAGCTCTTCCCCTCCCTACAATGAGCAGTTCTTC. Protein product: CASSSPPYNEQFF. The whole variable domain, remainder taken from reference TRBV18 and TRBJ2-1, is NAGVMQNPRHLVRRRGQEARLRCSPMKGHSHVYWYRQLPEEGLKFMVYLQKENIIDESGMPKERFSAEFPKEGPSILRIQQVVRGDSAAYFCASSSPPYNEQFFGPGTRLTVL.

The CDR3 protein is CASDRPKETQYF. The CDR3 bases are TGTGCCAGTGACAGACCAAAAGAGACCCAGTACTTC. V usage is TRBV7-9 and J usage is TRBJ2-5, with a tentative D call TRBD1 (5 bases). There are 12 residues in the CDR3. From germline, CDR1 is SEHNR and CDR2 FQNEAQ (reference sequence). V gave up 9 bases and J gave up 3 bases, with 11 bases separating them.

The chain joins TRBV4-3 to TRBJ2-7; TRBD2 agrees at 8 bases. The CDR3 has 16 amino acids. Germline assignment: CDR1 LGHNA and CDR2 YSLEER. J gave up 2 bases and V 0 bases, and 6 bases lay outside the gene matches. The CDR3 protein is CASSQEVSGDTYEQYF. Written as DNA, the CDR3 is TGCGCCAGCAGCCAAGAGGTTAGCGGGGATACCTACGAGCAGTACTTC.

On this clone: Other nucleotide sequences in the sample specify the same CDR3. The V gene is TRBV27, the J gene TRBJ1-6; no clear D gene. The germline V gene encodes CDR1 MNHEY and CDR2 SMNVEV (reference sequence). The V end was cut by 4 bases, the J end by 7 bases, with 11 bases between. There are 14 residues in the CDR3. The CDR3 spells CASSWTTQNSPLHF. DNA of the CDR3: TGTGCCAGCAGTTGGACCACTCAAAATTCACCCCTCCACTTT.

This chain links TRBV13 with TRBJ1-1, with 9 nucleotides matching TRBD1. Germline values: CDR1 PRHDT, CDR2 FYEKMQ (reference sequence). V lost 4 bases to trimming and J lost 10 bases; unmatched junction nucleotides: 16. The CDR3 sequence is 16 residues long. The CDR3 reads CASSSPTETGGLGAFF. CDR3 nucleotide sequence: TGTGCCAGCAGCTCCCCGACCGAGACAGGGGGATTAGGAGCTTTCTTT.

This chain joins TRBV6-1 and TRBJ2-7; no firm D call. This CDR3 has 12 residues. V gave up 3 bases and J gave up 0 bases, with 3 bases separating them. Per the germline V gene, CDR1 is MNHNS and CDR2 is SASEGT. The CDR3 sequence: CASSDLSYEQYF. The CDR3 nucleotides are TGTGCCAGCAGTGACCTCTCCTACGAGCAGTACTTC.